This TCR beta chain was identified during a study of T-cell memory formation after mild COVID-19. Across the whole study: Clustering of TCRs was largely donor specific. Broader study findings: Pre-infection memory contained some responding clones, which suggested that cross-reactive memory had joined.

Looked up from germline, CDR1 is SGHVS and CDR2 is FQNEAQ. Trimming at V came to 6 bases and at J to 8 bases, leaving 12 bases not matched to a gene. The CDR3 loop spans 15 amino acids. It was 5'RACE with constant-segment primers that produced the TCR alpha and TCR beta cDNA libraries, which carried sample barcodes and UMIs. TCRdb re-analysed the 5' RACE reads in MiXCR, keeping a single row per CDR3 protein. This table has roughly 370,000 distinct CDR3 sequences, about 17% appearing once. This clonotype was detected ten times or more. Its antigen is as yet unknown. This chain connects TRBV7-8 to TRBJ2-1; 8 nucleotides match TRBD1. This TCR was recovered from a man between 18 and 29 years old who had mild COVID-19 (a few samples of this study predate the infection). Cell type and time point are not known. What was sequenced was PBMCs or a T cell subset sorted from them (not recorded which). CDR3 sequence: CASRPARTGYHEQFF. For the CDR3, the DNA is TGTGCCAGCAGACCCGCCCGGACAGGGTATCATGAGCAGTTCTTC. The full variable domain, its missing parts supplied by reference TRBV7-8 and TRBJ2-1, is GAGVSQSPRYKVAKRGQDVALRCDPISGHVSLFWYQQALGQGPEFLTYFQNEAQLDKSGLPSDRFFAERPEGSVSTLKIQRTQQEDSAVYLCASRPARTGYHEQFFGPGTRLTVL.